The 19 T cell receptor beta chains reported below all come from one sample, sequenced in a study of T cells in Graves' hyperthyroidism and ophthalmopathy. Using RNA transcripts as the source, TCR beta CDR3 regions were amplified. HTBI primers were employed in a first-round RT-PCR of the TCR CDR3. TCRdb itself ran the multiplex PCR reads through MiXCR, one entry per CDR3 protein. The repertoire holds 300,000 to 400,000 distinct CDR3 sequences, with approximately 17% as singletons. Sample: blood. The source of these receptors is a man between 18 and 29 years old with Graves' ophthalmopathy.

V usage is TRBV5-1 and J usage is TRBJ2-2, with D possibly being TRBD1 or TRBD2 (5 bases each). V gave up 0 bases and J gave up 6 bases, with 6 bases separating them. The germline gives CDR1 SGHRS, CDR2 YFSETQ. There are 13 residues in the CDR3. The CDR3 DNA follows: TGCGCCAGCAGCTTGGGGGACCCCGGGGAGCTGTTTTTT. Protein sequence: CASSLGDPGELFF.

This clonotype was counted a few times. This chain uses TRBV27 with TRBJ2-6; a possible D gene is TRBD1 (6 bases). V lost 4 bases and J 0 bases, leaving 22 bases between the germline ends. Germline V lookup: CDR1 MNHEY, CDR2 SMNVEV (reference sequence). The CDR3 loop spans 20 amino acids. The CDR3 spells CASSSPPTGSIISGANVLTF. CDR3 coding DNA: TGTGCCAGCAGTTCACCCCCGACAGGTTCCATAATCTCTGGGGCCAACGTCCTGACTTTC.

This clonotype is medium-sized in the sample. The CDR3 sequence is CASSQGEGTEAFF. In DNA form, the CDR3 reads TGTGCCAGCAGTCAGGGGGAGGGCACTGAAGCTTTCTTT. The chain carries TRBV2 and TRBJ1-1; 7 positions match TRBD1. V lost 5 bases and J lost 4; bases outside the gene matches: 4. Germline assignment: CDR1 SNHLY and CDR2 FYNNEI. This CDR3 comprises 13 residues. Filled out from reference TRBV2 and TRBJ1-1, the complete variable domain reads EPEVTQTPSHQVTQMGQEVILRCVPISNHLYFYWYRQILGQKVEFLVSFYNNEISEKSEIFDDQFSVERPDGSNFTLKIRSTKLEDSAMYFCASSQGEGTEAFFGQGTRLTVV.

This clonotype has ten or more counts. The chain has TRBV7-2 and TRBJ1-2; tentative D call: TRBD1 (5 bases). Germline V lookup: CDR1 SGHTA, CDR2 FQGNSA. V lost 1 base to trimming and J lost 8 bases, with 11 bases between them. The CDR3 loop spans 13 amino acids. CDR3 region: CASSLGREVGYTF. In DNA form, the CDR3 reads TGTGCCAGCAGCTTAGGCAGGGAGGTAGGCTACACCTTC.

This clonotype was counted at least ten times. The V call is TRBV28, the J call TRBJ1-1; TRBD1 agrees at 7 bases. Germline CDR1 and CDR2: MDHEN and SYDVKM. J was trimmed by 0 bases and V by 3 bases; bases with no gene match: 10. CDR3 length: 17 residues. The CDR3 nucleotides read TGTGCCAGCAGTTTGCGGGGACAGTTGATTATGAACACTGAAGCTTTCTTT. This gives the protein CASSLRGQLIMNTEAFF.

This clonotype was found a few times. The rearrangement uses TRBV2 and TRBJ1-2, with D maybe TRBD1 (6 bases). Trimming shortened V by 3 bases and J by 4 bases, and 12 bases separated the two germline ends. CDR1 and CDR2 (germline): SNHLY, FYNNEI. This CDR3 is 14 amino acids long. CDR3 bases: TGTGCCAGCAGTGATTGGGCAGGGGCCTATGGCTACACCTTC. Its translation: CASSDWAGAYGYTF.

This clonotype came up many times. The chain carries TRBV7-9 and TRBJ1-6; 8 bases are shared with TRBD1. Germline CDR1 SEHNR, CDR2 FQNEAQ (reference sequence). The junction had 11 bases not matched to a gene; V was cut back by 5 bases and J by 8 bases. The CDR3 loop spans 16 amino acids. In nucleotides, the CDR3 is TGTGCCAGCAGCCCAAGTGCCGGGACAGGCTATTCACCCCTCCACTTT. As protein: CASSPSAGTGYSPLHF.

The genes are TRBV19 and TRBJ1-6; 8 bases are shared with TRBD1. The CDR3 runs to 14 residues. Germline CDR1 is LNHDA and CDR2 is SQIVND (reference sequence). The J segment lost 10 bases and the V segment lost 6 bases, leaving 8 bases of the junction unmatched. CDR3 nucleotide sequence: TGTGCCAGTAGGCACACAGGGGGTGGGTCACCCCTCCACTTT. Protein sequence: CASRHTGGGSPLHF.

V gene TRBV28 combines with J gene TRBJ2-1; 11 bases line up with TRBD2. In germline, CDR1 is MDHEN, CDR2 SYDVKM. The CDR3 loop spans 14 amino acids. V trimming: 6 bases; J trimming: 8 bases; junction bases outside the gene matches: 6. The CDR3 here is CASRTSGSIYEQFF. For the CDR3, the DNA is TGTGCCAGCAGAACTAGCGGGAGTATCTATGAGCAGTTCTTC. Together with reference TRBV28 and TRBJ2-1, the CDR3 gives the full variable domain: DVKVTQSSRYLVKRTGEKVFLECVQDMDHENMFWYRQDPGLGLRLIYFSYDVKMKEKGDIPEGYSVSREKKERFSLILESASTNQTSMYLCASRTSGSIYEQFFGPGTRLTVL.

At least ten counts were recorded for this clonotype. The CDR3, as DNA: TGTGCCAGCAGTTTTCTCGACGGGGGGAGGGAAGATACGCAGTATTTT. Translating gives CASSFLDGGREDTQYF. J is TRBJ2-3 and V is TRBV6-2 or TRBV6-3; 7 positions agree with TRBD2. CDR1 and CDR2 from the germline V gene are MNHEY and SVGEGT. The V gene end was trimmed by 4 bases and the J gene end by 5 bases; junction bases not matched to a gene: 12. CDR3 length equals 16 residues.

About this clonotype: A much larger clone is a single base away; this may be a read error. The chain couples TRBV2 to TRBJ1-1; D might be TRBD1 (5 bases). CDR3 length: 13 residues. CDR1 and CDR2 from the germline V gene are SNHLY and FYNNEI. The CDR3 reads CASRVSVTGEAIF. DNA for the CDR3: TGTGCCAGCAGGGTCAGTGTAACAGGTGAAGCTATCTTT.

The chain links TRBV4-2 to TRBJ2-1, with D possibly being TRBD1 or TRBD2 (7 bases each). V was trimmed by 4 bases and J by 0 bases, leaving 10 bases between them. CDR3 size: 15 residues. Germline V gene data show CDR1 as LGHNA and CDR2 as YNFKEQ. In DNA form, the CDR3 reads TGTGCCAGCAGCCCAGGGGGGGGCTCCTACAATGAGCAGTTCTTC. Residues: CASSPGGGSYNEQFF.

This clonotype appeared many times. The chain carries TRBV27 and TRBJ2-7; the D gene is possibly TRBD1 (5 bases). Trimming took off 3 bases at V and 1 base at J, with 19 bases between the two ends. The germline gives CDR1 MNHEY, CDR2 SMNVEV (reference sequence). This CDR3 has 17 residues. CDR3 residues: CASSFHRVGPTSYEQYF. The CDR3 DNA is TGTGCCAGCAGTTTCCACCGGGTGGGGCCAACTTCCTACGAGCAGTACTTC.

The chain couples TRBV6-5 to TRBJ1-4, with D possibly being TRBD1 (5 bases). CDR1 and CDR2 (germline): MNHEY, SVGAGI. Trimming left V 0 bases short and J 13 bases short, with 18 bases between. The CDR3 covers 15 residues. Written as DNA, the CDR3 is TGTGCCAGCAGTTACTCGATGGGGAGGGGAGAGGGACTGTTTTTT. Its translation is CASSYSMGRGEGLFF.

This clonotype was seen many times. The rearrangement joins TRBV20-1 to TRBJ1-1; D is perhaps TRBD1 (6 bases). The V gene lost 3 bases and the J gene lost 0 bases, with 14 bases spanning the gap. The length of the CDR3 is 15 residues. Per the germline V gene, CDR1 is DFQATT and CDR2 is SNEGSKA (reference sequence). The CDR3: CSASPDSLMNTEAFF. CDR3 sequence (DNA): TGCAGTGCTAGTCCGGACAGCCTCATGAACACTGAAGCTTTCTTT.

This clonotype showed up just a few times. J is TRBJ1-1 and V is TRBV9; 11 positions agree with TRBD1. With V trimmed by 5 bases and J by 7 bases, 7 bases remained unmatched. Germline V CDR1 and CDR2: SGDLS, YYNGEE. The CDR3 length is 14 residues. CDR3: CASRPGQGAGEAFF. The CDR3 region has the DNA TGTGCCAGCAGACCCGGACAGGGGGCAGGTGAAGCTTTCTTT.

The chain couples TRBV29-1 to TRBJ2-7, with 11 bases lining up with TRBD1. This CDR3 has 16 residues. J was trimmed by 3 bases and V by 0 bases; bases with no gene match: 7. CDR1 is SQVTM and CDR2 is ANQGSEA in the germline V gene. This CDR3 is CSVEEKRTGGNYEQYF. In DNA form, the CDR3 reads TGCAGCGTTGAAGAAAAGCGGACAGGGGGCAACTACGAGCAGTACTTC.

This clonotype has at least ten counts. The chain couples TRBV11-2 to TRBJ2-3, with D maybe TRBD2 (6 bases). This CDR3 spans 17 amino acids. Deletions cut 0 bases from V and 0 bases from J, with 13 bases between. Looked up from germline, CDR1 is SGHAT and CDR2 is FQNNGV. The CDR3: CASSLDRLRGSTDTQYF. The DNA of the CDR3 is TGTGCCAGCAGCTTAGATCGTTTGCGGGGTAGCACAGATACGCAGTATTTT. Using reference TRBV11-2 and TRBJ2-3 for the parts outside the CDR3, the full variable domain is EAGVAQSPRYKIIEKRQSVAFWCNPISGHATLYWYQQILGQGPKLLIQFQNNGVVDDSQLPKDRFSAERLKGVDSTLKIQPAKLEDSAVYLCASSLDRLRGSTDTQYFGPGTRLTVL.

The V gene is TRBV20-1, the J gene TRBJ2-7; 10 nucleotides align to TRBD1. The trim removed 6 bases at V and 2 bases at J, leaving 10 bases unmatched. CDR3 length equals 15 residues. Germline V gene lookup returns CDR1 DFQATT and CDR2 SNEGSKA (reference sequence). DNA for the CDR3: TGCAGTGCCGGCCCGGGACAGGGGACTACCTACGAGCAGTACTTC. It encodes CSAGPGQGTTYEQYF.